This T cell receptor (beta chain) is from a study of early T cells in non-severe SARS-CoV-2 infection. At the level of the study: Unsorted whole blood bulk RNA was sequenced, with unpaired chains. Findings of the study overall: Anti-spike CD8 responses were favored by VDJdb matching, which missed private and CD4 specificities.

The protocol attached unique molecular identifiers to individual cDNA molecules. From the 5' RACE reads, TCRdb called clonotypes with MiXCR, one entry per CDR3 protein. The sample consists of nearly 60,000 distinct CDR3 sequences, about 13% of them appearing once. There are many counts of this clonotype. The antigen is undetermined. J gave up 0 bases and V 4 bases, and 7 bases lay outside the gene matches. Germline CDR1 is KGHSH and CDR2 is LQKENI. The CDR3 runs to 17 residues. The receptor was isolated from an adult who was a healthcare worker with PCR-confirmed SARS-CoV-2 infection or an uninfected control (not recorded which). The V and J genes are TRBV18 and TRBJ2-1; 9 nucleotides match TRBD1. Sequencing input: whole blood. The CDR3 is CASSRRDRAGSYNEQFF. The CDR3 region has the DNA TGTGCCAGCTCACGACGGGACAGGGCCGGCTCCTACAATGAGCAGTTCTTC.